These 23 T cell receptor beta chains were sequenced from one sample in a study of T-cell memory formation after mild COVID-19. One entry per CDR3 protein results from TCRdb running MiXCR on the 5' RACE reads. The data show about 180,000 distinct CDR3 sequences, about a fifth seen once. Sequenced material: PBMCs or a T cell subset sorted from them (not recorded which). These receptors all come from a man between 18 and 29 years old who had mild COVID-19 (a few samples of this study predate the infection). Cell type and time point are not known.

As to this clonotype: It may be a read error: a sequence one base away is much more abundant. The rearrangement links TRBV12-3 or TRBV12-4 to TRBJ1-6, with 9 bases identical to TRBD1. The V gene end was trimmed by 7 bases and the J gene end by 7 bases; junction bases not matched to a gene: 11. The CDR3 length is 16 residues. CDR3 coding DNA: TGTGCCAGCACCGGACAAACCGGACAGGGGAATTCACCCCTCCACTTT. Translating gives CASTGQTGQGNSPLHF.

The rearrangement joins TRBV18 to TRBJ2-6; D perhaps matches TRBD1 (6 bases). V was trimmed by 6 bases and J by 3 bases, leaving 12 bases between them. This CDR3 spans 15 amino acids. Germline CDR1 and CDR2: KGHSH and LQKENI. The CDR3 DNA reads TGTGCCAGCTCGCGACAGGAGAGTGGGGCCAACGTCCTGACTTTC. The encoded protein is CASSRQESGANVLTF.

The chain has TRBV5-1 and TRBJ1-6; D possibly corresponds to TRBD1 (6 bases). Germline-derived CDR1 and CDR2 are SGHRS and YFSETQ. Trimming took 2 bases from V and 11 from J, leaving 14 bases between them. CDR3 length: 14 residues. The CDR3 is CASSFDRFETPLHF. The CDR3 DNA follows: TGCGCCAGCAGCTTCGACAGGTTTGAAACACCCCTCCACTTT.

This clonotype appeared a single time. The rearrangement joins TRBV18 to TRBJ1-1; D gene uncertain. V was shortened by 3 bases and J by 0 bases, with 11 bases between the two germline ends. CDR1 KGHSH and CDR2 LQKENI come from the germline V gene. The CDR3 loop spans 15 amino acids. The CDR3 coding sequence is TGTGCCAGCTCACCGGTTTCGGATATGAACACTGAAGCTTTCTTT. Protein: CASSPVSDMNTEAFF.

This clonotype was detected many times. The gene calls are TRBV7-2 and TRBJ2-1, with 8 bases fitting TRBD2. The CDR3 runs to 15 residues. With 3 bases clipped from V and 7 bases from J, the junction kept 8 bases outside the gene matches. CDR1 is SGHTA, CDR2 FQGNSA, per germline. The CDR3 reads CASSFPRGAVNEQFF. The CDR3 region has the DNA TGTGCCAGCAGCTTTCCGCGGGGGGCCGTGAATGAGCAGTTCTTC.

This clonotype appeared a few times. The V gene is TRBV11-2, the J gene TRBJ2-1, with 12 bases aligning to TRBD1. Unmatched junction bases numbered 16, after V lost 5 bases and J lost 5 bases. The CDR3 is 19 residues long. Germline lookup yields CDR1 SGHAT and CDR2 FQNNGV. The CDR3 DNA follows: TGTGCCAGCAGCCCCTCAGGGGGGACAGGGGGCGCGAGCGACAATGAGCAGTTCTTC. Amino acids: CASSPSGGTGGASDNEQFF.

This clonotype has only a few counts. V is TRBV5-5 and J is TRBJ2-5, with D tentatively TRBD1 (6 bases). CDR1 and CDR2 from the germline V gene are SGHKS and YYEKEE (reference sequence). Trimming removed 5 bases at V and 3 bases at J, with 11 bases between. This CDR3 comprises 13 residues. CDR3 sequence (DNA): TGTGCCAGCAGATGGACAGTAGAAGAGACCCAGTACTTC. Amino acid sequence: CASRWTVEETQYF.

The CDR3 DNA reads TGCGCCAGCAGCTTGGGGGACGGAGGTAACATTCAGTACTTC. As protein: CASSLGDGGNIQYF. V gene TRBV5-1 combines with J gene TRBJ2-4; the D call may be TRBD1 or TRBD2 (5 bases each). Trimming left V 0 bases short and J 7 bases short, with 11 bases between. Germline CDR1 is SGHRS and CDR2 is YFSETQ. This CDR3 spans 14 amino acids.

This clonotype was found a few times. The CDR3 reads CASSAHPTGGEKLFF. CDR3 sequence (DNA): TGTGCCAGCAGCGCGCACCCGACAGGAGGTGAAAAACTGTTTTTT. The rearrangement joins TRBV9 to TRBJ1-4; possible D gene TRBD1, 6 bases. V shed 3 bases and J shed 7 bases, with 16 bases lying between them. Germline V gene sequence: CDR1 SGDLS, CDR2 YYNGEE. CDR3 length: 15 amino acids.

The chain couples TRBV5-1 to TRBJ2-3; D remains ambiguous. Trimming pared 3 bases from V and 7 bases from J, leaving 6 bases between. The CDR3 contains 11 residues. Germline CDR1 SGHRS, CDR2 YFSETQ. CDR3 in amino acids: CASSSENTQYF. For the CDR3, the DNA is TGCGCCAGCAGCTCGGAGAATACGCAGTATTTT.

As DNA, the CDR3 is TGTGCCAGCAGCCCTGTTCGTGGGGAGCTGTTTTTT. This sequence encodes CASSPVRGELFF. J is TRBJ2-2 and V is TRBV5-6, with D unclear. CDR3 length: 12 amino acids. Trimming pared 4 bases from V and 8 bases from J, leaving 9 bases between. Germline loops: CDR1 SGHDT, CDR2 YYEEEE.

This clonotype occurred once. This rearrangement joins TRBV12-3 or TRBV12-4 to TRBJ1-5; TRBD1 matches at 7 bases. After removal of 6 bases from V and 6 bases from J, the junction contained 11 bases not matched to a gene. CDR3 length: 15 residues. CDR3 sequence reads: CASRFGDSQGQPQHF. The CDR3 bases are TGTGCCAGCAGGTTTGGGGACAGTCAGGGTCAGCCCCAGCATTTT.

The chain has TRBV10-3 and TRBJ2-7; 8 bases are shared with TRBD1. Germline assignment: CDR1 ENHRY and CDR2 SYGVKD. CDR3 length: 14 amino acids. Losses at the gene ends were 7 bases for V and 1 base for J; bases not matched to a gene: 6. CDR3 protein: CAIKKDRASYEQYV. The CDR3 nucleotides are TGTGCCATCAAGAAGGACAGGGCGTCCTACGAGCAGTACGTC.

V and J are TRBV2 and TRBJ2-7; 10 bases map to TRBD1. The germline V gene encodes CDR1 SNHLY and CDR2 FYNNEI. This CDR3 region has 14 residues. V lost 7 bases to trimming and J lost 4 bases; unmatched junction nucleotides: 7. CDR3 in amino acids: CASTRTGGGYEQYF. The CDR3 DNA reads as TGTGCCAGCACCCGGACAGGGGGTGGGTACGAGCAGTACTTC.

The CDR3 DNA follows: TGTGCCAGCAGCCCGGCCAGCGGGGGGTATGAGCAGTTCTTC. It yields the protein CASSPASGGYEQFF. The chain recombines TRBV7-3 with TRBJ2-1, with 9 bases identical to TRBD2. The CDR3 has 14 residues. The J segment lost 8 bases and the V segment lost 5 bases, leaving 7 bases of the junction unmatched. CDR1 is SGHTA and CDR2 is FQGTGA in the germline V gene.

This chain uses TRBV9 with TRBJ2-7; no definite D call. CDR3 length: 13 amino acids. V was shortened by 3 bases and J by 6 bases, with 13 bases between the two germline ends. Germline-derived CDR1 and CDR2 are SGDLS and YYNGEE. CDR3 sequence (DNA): TGTGCCAGCAGCGCTCAGACCGTCTCCGAGCAGTACTTC. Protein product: CASSAQTVSEQYF.

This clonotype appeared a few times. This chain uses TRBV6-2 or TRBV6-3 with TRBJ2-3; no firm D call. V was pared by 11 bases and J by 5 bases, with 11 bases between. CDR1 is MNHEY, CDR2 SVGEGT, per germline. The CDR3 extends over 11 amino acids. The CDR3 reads CASKAKDTQYF. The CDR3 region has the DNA TGTGCCTCGAAGGCGAAAGATACGCAGTATTTT.

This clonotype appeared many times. For the CDR3, the DNA is TGTGCCAGCAGACTCAGGACTTCCACTACTGAAGCTTTCTTT. Protein product: CASRLRTSTTEAFF. The chain joins TRBV6-6 to TRBJ1-1; no clear D gene. Germline CDR1 reads MNHNY; CDR2 reads SVGAGI (reference sequence). The CDR3 spans 14 residues. The ends were cut back, 6 bases at V and 5 bases at J, with 16 bases in the middle.

In DNA form, the CDR3 reads TGTGCCAGCAGCGTAGAGGGGGGTTACACCGGGGAGCTGTTTTTT. It is translated as CASSVEGGYTGELFF. This chain joins TRBV9 and TRBJ2-2, with D perhaps TRBD1 or TRBD2 (6 bases each). The germline CDR1 and CDR2 sequences are SGDLS and YYNGEE. V dropped 0 bases and J dropped 3 bases, with 9 bases sitting between them. The CDR3 is made up of 15 amino acids.

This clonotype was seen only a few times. DNA for the CDR3: TGTGCCAGCAGCCAAGATGTGGAGACCCAGTACTTC. It translates to CASSQDVETQYF. V usage is TRBV3-1 and J usage is TRBJ2-5; unclear D gene. The CDR3 consists of 12 residues. Germline lookup yields CDR1 LGHDT and CDR2 YNNKEL (reference sequence). Between the trimmed V and J ends, which lost 0 bases and 5 bases, there was a span of 4 bases.

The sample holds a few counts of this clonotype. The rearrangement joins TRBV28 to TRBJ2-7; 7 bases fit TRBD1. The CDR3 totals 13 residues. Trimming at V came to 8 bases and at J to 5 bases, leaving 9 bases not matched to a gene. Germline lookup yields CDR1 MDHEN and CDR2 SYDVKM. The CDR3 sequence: CASGQTGYHEQYV. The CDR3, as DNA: TGTGCCAGCGGGCAGACAGGGTACCACGAGCAGTACGTC.

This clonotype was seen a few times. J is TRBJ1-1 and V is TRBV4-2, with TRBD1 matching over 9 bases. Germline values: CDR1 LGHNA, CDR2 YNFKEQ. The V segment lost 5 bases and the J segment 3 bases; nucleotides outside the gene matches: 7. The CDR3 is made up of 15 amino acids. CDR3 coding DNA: TGTGCCAGCAGCAAGGGGGACAGGGCGGACACTGAAGCTTTCTTT. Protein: CASSKGDRADTEAFF.

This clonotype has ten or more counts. The chain's CDR3 is CASSLDRGGLDTQYF. The CDR3, as DNA: TGTGCCAGCAGCTTAGATAGGGGGGGGCTAGATACGCAGTATTTT. V and J are TRBV7-2 and TRBJ2-3; TRBD2 is a possible D gene (7 bases). Germline CDR1 and CDR2: SGHTA and FQGNSA. This CDR3 is built from 15 residues. The V end lost 1 base, the J end lost 5 bases, and 13 bases lay between the germline ends.